The clone carrying this T cell receptor (beta chain) has a count of ten or more. Its specificity is not known. An end of the junction does not agree with germline; a read error may underlie this. This specimen belongs to a study of breast tumors, draining lymph nodes, adjacent tissues. A single record per CDR3 protein comes from TCRdb applying MiXCR to the multiplex PCR reads. The table records over 200,000 distinct CDR3 sequences, 30% to 35% of them present only once. Overall study results and limits: Tumor repertoires ranked between lymph nodes and nontumor tissue in diversity, with V and J gene preferences.

The lymph nodes were axillary draining lymph nodes from breast cancer patients. Germline CDR1 and CDR2: SSHAT and FNYEAQ (reference sequence). The CDR3 sequence is 15 residues long. The chain links TRBV7-7 to TRBJ2-5; 9 positions match TRBD1. The origin of this receptor is a female donor with breast cancer. Some clones in this sample may be carry-over from other donors' samples. The sample consisted of axillary lymph node tissue. The CDR3: CASSDTGGAGETQYF. The DNA for the CDR3 is TGTGCTAGCAGCGACACAGGGGGCGCGGGGGAGACCCAGTACTTC.